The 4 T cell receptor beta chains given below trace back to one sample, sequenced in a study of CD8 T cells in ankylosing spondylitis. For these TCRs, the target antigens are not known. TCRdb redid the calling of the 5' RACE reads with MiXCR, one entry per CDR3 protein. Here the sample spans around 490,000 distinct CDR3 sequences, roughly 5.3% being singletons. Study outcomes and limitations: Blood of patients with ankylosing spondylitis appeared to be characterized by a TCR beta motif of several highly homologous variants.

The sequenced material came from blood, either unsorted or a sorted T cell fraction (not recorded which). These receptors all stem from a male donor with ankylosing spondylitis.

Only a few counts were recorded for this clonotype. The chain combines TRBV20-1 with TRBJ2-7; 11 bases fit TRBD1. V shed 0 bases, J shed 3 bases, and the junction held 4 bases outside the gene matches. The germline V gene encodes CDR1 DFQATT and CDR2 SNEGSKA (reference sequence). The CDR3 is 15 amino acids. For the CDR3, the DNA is TGCAGTGCTAGAGATCGGGACAGGGGGGTCTACGAGCAGTACTTC. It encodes CSARDRDRGVYEQYF.

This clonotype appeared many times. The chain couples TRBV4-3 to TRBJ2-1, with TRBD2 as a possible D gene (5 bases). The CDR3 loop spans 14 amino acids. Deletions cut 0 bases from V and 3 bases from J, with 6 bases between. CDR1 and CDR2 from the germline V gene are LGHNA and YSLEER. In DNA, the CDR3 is TGCGCCAGCAGCCAAGATCGGGACTACAATGAGCAGTTCTTC. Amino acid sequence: CASSQDRDYNEQFF.

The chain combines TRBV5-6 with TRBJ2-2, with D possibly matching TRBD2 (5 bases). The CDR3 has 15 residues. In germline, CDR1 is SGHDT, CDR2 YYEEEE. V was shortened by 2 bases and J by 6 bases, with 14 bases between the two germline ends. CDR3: CASSFGPTSPGELFF. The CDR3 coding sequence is TGTGCCAGCAGCTTCGGGCCCACTAGTCCCGGGGAGCTGTTTTTT.

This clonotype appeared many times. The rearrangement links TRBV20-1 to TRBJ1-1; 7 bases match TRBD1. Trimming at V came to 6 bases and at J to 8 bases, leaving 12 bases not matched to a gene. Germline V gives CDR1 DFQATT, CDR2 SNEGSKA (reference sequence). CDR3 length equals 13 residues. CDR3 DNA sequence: TGCAGTGCCCGAGACAGGGTTGTGGCCGAAGCTTTCTTT. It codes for CSARDRVVAEAFF.